A selection of T cell receptor beta chains follows, all from one sample in a study of CD8 T cells in Susac syndrome. TCRdb re-analysed the immunoSEQ multiplex PCR reads in MiXCR, keeping a single row per CDR3 protein. The data show around 280,000 distinct CDR3 sequences, approximately 90% seen once. The sequenced material came from CD4+ T cells from PBMCs. These receptors originate from a human donor with multiple sclerosis. Both conserved end residues are part of each CDR3. D genes are given only for firm matches.

j_gene	v_gene	d_gene	CDR3aa	CDR3nt
TRBJ2-7	TRBV29-1	TRBD2	CSVSTSGSYEQYF	TGCAGCGTTTCCACTAGCGGTTCCTACGAGCAGTACTTC
TRBJ2-5	TRBV20-1	TRBD1	CSAGTGGETQYF	TGCAGTGCGGGGACAGGCGGAGAGACCCAGTACTTC
TRBJ2-3	TRBV2	-	CASSRGRMSTDTQYF	TGTGCCAGCAGTCGAGGACGGATGTCCACAGATACGCAGTATTTT
TRBJ2-7	TRBV2	-	CASSQRTGGGEQYF	TGTGCCAGCAGTCAACGGACAGGCGGGGGCGAGCAGTACTTC
TRBJ1-1	TRBV5-1	TRBD1	CASSFADRWFEAFF	TGCGCCAGCAGCTTCGCGGACAGGTGGTTTGAAGCTTTCTTT
TRBJ1-3	TRBV20-1	TRBD1	CSARESQGVSGNTIYF	TGCAGTGCTAGAGAGTCCCAGGGGGTCTCTGGAAACACCATATATTTT
TRBJ1-1	TRBV20-1	TRBD1	CSASQARRTGGYTEAFF	TGCAGTGCTAGCCAGGCCCGCAGGACAGGGGGCTACACTGAAGCTTTCTTT
TRBJ1-5	TRBV3-1	-	CASSQGVGNQPQHF	TGTGCCAGCAGCCAAGGGGTCGGCAATCAGCCCCAGCATTTT
TRBJ1-1	TRBV6-2/TRBV6-3	-	CASRLPLTGPTRSEAFF	TGTGCCAGCAGACTACCTCTGACAGGTCCTACCCGTTCTGAAGCTTTCTTT
TRBJ2-1	TRBV20-1	TRBD2	CSARLAGLYNEQFF	TGCAGTGCTAGACTAGCGGGGTTATACAATGAGCAGTTCTTC
TRBJ2-1	TRBV9	-	CASSPRTTTSRRINEQFF	TGTGCCAGCAGCCCAAGGACGACCACTAGTAGGCGTATCAATGAGCAGTTCTTC
TRBJ2-1	TRBV20-1	-	CSAETSGGVQDEQFF	TGCAGTGCTGAAACTAGTGGGGGAGTTCAGGATGAGCAGTTCTTC
TRBJ1-4	TRBV7-6	-	CASSRTRNEKLFF	TGTGCCAGCAGCCGGACCCGGAATGAAAAACTGTTTTTT
TRBJ1-2	TRBV5-4	TRBD1	CASSLGGTGVYGYTF	TGTGCCAGCAGCTTGGGTGGGACAGGGGTCTATGGCTACACCTTC